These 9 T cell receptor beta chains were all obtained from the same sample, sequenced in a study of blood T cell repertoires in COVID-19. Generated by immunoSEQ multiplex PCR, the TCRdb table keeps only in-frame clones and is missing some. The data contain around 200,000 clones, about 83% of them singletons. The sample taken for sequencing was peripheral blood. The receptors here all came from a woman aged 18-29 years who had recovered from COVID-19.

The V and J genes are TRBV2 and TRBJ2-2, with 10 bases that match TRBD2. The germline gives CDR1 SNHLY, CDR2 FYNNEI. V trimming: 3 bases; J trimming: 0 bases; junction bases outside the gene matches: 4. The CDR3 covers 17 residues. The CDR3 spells CASSDRLAGANTGELFF. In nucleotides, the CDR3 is TGTGCCAGCAGTGACAGGCTAGCGGGGGCGAACACCGGGGAGCTGTTTTTT.

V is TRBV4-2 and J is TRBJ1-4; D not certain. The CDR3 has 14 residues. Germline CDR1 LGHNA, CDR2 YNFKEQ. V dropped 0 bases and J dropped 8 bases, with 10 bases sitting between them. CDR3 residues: CASSQDRGSEKLFF. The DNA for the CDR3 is TGTGCCAGCAGCCAAGATCGAGGGTCCGAAAAACTGTTTTTT.

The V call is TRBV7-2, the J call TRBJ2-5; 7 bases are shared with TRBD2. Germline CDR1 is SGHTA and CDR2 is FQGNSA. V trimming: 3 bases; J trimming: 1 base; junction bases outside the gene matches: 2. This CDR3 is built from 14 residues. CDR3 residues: CASSLWGGQETQYF. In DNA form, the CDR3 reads TGTGCCAGCAGCTTGTGGGGGGGCCAAGAGACCCAGTACTTC.

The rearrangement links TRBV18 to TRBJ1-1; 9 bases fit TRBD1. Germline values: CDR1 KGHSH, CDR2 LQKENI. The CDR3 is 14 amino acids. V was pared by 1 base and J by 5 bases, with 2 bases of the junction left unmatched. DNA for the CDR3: TGTGCCAGCTCACCACGTGGACAGGGGACTGAAGCTTTCTTT. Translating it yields CASSPRGQGTEAFF.

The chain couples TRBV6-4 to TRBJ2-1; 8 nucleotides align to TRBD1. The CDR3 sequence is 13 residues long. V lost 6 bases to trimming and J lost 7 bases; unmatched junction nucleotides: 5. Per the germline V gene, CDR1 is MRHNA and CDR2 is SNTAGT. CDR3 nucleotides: TGTGCCAGCAGAGGGACAGGTTCAAATGAGCAGTTCTTC. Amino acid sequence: CASRGTGSNEQFF.

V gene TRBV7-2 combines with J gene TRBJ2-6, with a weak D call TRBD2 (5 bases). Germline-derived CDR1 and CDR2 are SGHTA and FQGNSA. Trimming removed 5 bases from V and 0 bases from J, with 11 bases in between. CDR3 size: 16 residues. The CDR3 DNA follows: TGTGCCAGCAGCCCCAGCGGCGGCTCTGGGGCCAACGTCCTGACTTTC. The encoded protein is CASSPSGGSGANVLTF.

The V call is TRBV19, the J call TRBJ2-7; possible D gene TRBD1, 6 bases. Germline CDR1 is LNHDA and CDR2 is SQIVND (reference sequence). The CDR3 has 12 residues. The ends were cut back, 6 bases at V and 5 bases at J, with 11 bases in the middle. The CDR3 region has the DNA TGTGCCAGTAGCCCGGGACACCACGAGCAGTACTTC. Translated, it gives CASSPGHHEQYF. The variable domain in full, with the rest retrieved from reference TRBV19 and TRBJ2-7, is DGGITQSPKYLFRKEGQNVTLSCEQNLNHDAMYWYRQDPGQGLRLIYYSQIVNDFQKGDIAEGYSVSREKKESFPLTVTSAQKNPTAFYLCASSPGHHEQYFGPGTRLTVT.

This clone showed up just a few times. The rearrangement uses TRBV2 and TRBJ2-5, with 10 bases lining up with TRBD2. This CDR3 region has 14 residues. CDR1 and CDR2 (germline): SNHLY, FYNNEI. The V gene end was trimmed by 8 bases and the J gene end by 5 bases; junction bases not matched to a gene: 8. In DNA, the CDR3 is TGTGCCAGCTCGCGTAGCGGGGGGCGGGAGACCCAGTACTTC. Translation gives CASSRSGGRETQYF.

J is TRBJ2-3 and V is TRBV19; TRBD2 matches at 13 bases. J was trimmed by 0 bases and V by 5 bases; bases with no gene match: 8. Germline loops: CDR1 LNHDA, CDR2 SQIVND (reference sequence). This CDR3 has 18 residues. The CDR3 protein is CASSQRTSGRISTDTQYF. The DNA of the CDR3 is TGTGCCAGTAGTCAAAGGACTAGCGGGAGAATAAGCACAGATACGCAGTATTTT.